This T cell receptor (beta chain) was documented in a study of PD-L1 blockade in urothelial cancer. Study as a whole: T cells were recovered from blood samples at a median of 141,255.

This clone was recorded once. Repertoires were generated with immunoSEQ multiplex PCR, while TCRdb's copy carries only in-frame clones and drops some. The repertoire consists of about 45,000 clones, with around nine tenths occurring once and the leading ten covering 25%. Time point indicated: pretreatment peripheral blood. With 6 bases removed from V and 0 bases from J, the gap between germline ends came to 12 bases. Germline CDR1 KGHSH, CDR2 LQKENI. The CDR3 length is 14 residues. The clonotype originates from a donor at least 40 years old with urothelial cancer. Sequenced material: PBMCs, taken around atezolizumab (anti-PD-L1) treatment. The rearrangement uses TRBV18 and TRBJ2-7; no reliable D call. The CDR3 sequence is CASSPDTSSYEQYF. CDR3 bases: TGTGCCAGCTCCCCCGACACGTCCTCCTACGAGCAGTACTTC. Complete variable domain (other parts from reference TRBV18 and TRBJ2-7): NAGVMQNPRHLVRRRGQEARLRCSPMKGHSHVYWYRQLPEEGLKFMVYLQKENIIDESGMPKERFSAEFPKEGPSILRIQQVVRGDSAAYFCASSPDTSSYEQYFGPGTRLTVT.